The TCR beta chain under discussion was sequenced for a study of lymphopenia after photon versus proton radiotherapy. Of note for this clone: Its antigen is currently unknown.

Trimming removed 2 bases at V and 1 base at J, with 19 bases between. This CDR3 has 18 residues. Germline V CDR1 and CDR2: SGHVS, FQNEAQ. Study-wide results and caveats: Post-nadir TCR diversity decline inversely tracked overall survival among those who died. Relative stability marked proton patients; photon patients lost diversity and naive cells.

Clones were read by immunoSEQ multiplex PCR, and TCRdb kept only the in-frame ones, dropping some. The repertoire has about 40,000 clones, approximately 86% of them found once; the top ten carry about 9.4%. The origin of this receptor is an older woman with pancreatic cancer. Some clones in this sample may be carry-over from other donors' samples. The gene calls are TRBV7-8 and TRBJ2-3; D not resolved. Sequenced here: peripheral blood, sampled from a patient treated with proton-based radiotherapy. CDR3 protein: CASSLSITVNLGTDTQYF. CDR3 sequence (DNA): TGTGCCAGCAGCTTATCAATAACCGTGAACCTGGGCACAGATACGCAGTATTTT.